These 10 T cell receptor beta chains were sequenced from one sample in a study of cytomegalovirus exposure and HLA in healthy donors. The PCR employed 60 Vbeta primers together with 13 Jbeta primers. Sequenced by immunoSEQ multiplex PCR; TCRdb stores in-frame clones only, minus some. The repertoire holds over 150,000 clones, with 80% as singletons. Sequencing input: PBMCs. The receptor set was obtained from a woman between 50 and 59 years old in good health and CMV-seropositive.

This chain joins TRBV9 and TRBJ1-6; D remains ambiguous. Germline V gene data show CDR1 as SGDLS and CDR2 as YYNGEE. V was clipped by 4 bases and J by 10 bases, with 9 bases between them. This CDR3 spans 12 amino acids. CDR3 region: CASSREDSPLHF. The CDR3 bases are TGTGCCAGCAGCAGGGAGGACTCACCCCTCCACTTT.

The genes are TRBV6-1 and TRBJ2-7; D might be TRBD2 (7 bases). Per the germline V gene, CDR1 is MNHNS and CDR2 is SASEGT. V gave up 6 bases and J gave up 5 bases, with 14 bases separating them. This CDR3 region has 13 residues. CDR3 in amino acids: CASSRGRGDEQYF. The CDR3 region has the DNA TGTGCCAGCAGCCGAGGGAGGGGGGACGAGCAGTACTTC.

This clone is a singleton in its sample. The DNA of the CDR3 is TGTGCCAGCAGTAGACAGGGAGGGAACACTGAAGCTTTCTTT. This translates into CASSRQGGNTEAFF. The rearrangement joins TRBV2 to TRBJ1-1; 7 nucleotides align to TRBD1. CDR1 and CDR2 from the germline V gene are SNHLY and FYNNEI. This CDR3 has 14 residues. Trimming at V came to 5 bases and at J to 1 base, leaving 4 bases not matched to a gene. The full variable domain, with the rest looked up from reference TRBV2 and TRBJ1-1, is EPEVTQTPSHQVTQMGQEVILRCVPISNHLYFYWYRQILGQKVEFLVSFYNNEISEKSEIFDDQFSVERPDGSNFTLKIRSTKLEDSAMYFCASSRQGGNTEAFFGQGTRLTVV.

The chain combines TRBV7-9 with TRBJ1-2, with D perhaps TRBD1 (5 bases). The CDR3 covers 14 residues. CDR1 and CDR2 (germline): SEHNR, FQNEAQ (reference sequence). CDR3 residues: CSIDVTQGNYGYTF. The CDR3 DNA sequence: TGTTCCATTGACGTAACCCAGGGTAACTATGGCTACACCTTC.

The chain is built from TRBV9 and TRBJ2-5, with TRBD2 as a possible D gene (6 bases). Germline V gene data show CDR1 as SGDLS and CDR2 as YYNGEE. This CDR3 is 16 amino acids long. Trimming pared 0 bases from V and 1 base from J, leaving 13 bases between. CDR3 in amino acids: CASSVVVLGGQETQYF. DNA of the CDR3: TGTGCCAGCAGCGTAGTAGTCCTGGGGGGCCAAGAGACCCAGTACTTC.

This sequence joins TRBV19 and TRBJ1-3; tentative D call: TRBD1 (6 bases). The CDR3 spans 16 residues. The ends were cut back, 7 bases at V and 3 bases at J, with 19 bases in the middle. Germline V gene lookup returns CDR1 LNHDA and CDR2 SQIVND (reference sequence). The CDR3, as DNA: TGTGCCAGTACCGACCCCGGACAGTATCTTGGAAACACCATATATTTT. It yields the protein CASTDPGQYLGNTIYF.

The chain links TRBV29-1 to TRBJ1-2, with a tentative D call TRBD1 (5 bases). The germline V gene has CDR1 SQVTM and CDR2 ANQGSEA. The CDR3 is 11 amino acids. Trimming removed 2 bases from V and 6 bases from J, with 7 bases in between. The CDR3 region is CSVEQGDGYTF. For the CDR3, the DNA is TGCAGCGTTGAACAGGGTGATGGCTACACCTTC.

This rearrangement joins TRBV5-1 to TRBJ1-6, with D unresolved. V lost 0 bases and J 8 bases, leaving 9 bases between the germline ends. From germline, CDR1 is SGHRS and CDR2 YFSETQ. The CDR3 contains 14 residues. Here the CDR3 reads CASSLVARYSPLHF. CDR3 sequence (DNA): TGCGCCAGCAGCTTGGTGGCCAGGTATTCACCCCTCCACTTT.

CDR3 nucleotides: TGTGCCAGCAGTGAAGCGCAGTATTACGCGGGAGCTACCTACGAGCAGTACTTC. Translation gives CASSEAQYYAGATYEQYF. V is TRBV6-1 and J is TRBJ2-7; 7 bases map to TRBD2. Per the germline V gene, CDR1 is MNHNS and CDR2 is SASEGT. The CDR3 sequence is 18 residues long. V trimming: 0 bases; J trimming: 2 bases; junction bases outside the gene matches: 13.

The chain carries TRBV19 and TRBJ2-2, with TRBD2 identical over 13 bases. The CDR3 spans 18 residues. Germline values: CDR1 LNHDA, CDR2 SQIVND (reference sequence). J was trimmed by 3 bases and V by 5 bases; bases with no gene match: 9. The CDR3 DNA is TGTGCCAGTAGTTCTGGACTAGCGGGGGCTATTTACACCGGGGAGCTGTTTTTT. It is translated as CASSSGLAGAIYTGELFF.